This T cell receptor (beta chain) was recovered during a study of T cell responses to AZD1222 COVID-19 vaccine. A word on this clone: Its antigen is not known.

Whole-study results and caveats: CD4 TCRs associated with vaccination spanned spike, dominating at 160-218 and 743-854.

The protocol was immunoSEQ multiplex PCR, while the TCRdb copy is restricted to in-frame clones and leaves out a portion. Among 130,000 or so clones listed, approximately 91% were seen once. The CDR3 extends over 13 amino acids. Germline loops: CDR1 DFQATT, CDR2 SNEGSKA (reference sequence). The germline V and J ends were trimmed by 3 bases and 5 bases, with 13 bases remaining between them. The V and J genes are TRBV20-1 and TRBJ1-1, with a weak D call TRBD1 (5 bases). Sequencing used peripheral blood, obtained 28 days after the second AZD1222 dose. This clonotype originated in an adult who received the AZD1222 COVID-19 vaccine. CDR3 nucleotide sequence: TGCAGTGCTAGTTTTGGCAGGGAAACTGAAGCTTTCTTT. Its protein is CSASFGRETEAFF.